A selection of T cell receptor beta chains follows, all from one sample in a study of cytomegalovirus exposure and HLA in healthy donors. Profiled with immunoSEQ multiplex PCR; TCRdb holds only in-frame clones, not every one. The table shows 200,000 to 250,000 clones, with approximately 84% occurring only once. The sequenced sample was PBMCs. Source of these receptors: a woman between 35 and 50 years old in good health and CMV-seronegative. Each CDR3 is given with its conserved first and last residue.

V	CDR3
TRBV11-3	CASSLDITGETNNGYTF
TRBV28	CASRTSTDTQYF
TRBV5-1	CASSALEGVNYEQYF
TRBV28	CASSLRKDSGGASSPLHF
TRBV7-9	CASKGDSLRWSYTF
TRBV5-8	CASIRRWGQGAWNGYTF
TRBV5-1	CASNPGGRETQYF
TRBV6-5	CASSYSEGDTEAFF
TRBV5-6	CASSFSWDRGSYEQYF
TRBV29-1	CSFRRGIKDRDTQYF
TRBV7-6	CASSSRDRGLEGYTF
TRBV9	CASSPASAGGYEQYF
TRBV11-3	CASSLESTGNYGYTF
TRBV7-3	CASSQDRQRGYTF
TRBV30	CAWSGKSSSYNSPLHF
TRBV5-8	CASSLGEARSSYNSPLHF
TRBV7-9	CASSLEEGYGYTF
TRBV9	CASSVGGGRNQPQHF
TRBV5-4	CASSFTGVAETQYF
TRBV7-8	CASSFAEYQETQYF
TRBV5-6	CASIRRDRDAGYTF
TRBV6-1	CASREGQPQHF
TRBV5-6	CASSLNRGLNEQFF
TRBV19	CASSIPGQEPLHF
TRBV4-1	CASSHGTDGEKLFF
TRBV19	CASSAAGPGANVLTF